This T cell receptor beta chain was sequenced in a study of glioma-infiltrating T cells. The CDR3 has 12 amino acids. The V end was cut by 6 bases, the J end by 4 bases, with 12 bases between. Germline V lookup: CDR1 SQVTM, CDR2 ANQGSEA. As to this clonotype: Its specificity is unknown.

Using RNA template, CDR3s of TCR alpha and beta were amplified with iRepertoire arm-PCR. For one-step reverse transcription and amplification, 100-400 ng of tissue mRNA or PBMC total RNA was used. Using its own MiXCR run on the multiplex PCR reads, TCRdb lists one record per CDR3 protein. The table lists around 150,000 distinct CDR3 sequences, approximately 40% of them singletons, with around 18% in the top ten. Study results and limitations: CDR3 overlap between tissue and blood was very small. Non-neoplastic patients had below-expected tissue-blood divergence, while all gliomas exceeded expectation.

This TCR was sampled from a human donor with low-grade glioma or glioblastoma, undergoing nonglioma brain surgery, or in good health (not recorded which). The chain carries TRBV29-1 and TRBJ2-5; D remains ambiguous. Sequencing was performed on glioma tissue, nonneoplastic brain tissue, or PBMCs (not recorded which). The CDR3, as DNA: TGCAGCGTCACCGACCCAGCAGAGACCCAGTACTTC. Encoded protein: CSVTDPAETQYF. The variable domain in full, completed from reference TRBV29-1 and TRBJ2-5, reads SAVISQKPSRDICQRGTSLTIQCQVDSQVTMMFWYRQQPGQSLTLIATANQGSEATYESGFVIDKFPISRPNLTFSTLTVSNMSPEDSSIYLCSVTDPAETQYFGPGTRLLVL.